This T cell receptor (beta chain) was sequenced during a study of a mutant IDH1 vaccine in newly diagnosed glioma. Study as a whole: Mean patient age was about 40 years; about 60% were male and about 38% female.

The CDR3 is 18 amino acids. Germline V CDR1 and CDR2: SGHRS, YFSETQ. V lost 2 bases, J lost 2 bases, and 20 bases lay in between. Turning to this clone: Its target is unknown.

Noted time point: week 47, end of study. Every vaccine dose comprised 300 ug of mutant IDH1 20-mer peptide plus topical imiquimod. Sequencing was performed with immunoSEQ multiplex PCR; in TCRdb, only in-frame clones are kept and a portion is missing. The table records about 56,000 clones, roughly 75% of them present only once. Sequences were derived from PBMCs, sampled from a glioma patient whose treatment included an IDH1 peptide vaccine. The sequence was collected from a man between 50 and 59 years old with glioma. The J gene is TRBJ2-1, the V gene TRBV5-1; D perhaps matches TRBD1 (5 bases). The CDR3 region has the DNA TGCGCCAGCAGCTTACAAAACAAGGGTCAGGGAACCTACAATGAGCAGTTCTTC. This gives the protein CASSLQNKGQGTYNEQFF.